These 13 T cell receptor beta chains originate from one sample sequenced in a study of blood T cell repertoires in COVID-19 (dated by TCRdb to the early 2020s). Receptors were amplified or captured by the immunoSEQ multiplex PCR assay. Not all clones reach the TCRdb copy of this immuneACCESS table, which keeps in-frame sequences only. Checked studies attribute under half of the gap to unresolved V genes and leave the rest unexplained. The sample table lists 95,000 to 100,000 clones, approximately 92% of them with a count of one. The ten largest clones add up to roughly 5.6% of the sample. The sample comprised peripheral blood. All receptors come from a man between 50 and 59 years old with active COVID-19.

J is TRBJ2-5 and V is TRBV5-1; weak D call: TRBD1 (5 bases). V shed 7 bases and J shed 2 bases, with 12 bases lying between them. The CDR3 sequence is 13 residues long. The germline V gene has CDR1 SGHRS and CDR2 YFSETQ. The CDR3 spells CASRLGQQETQYF. CDR3 coding DNA: TGCGCCAGCCGGCTGGGGCAGCAAGAGACCCAGTACTTC. The full variable domain, its missing parts supplied by reference TRBV5-1 and TRBJ2-5, is KAGVTQTPRYLIKTRGQQVTLSCSPISGHRSVSWYQQTPGQGLQFLFEYFSETQRNKGNFPGRFSGRQFSNSRSEMNVSTLELGDSALYLCASRLGQQETQYFGPGTRLLVL.

Written as DNA, the CDR3 is TGTGCCAGCAGGGGACAGGTTGAATACACTGAAGCTTTCTTT. The encoded protein is CASRGQVEYTEAFF. J is TRBJ1-1 and V is TRBV2; 8 bases fit TRBD1. Losses at the gene ends were 6 bases for V and 3 bases for J; bases not matched to a gene: 6. Germline-derived CDR1 and CDR2 are SNHLY and FYNNEI. The CDR3 is 14 residues long.

The genes are TRBV10-3 and TRBJ1-4; 9 positions agree with TRBD1. V lost 2 bases and J lost 6; bases outside the gene matches: 4. CDR1 and CDR2 from the germline V gene are ENHRY and SYGVKD. The CDR3 is 15 residues long. The CDR3 nucleotides are TGTGCCATCAGTGAGAGGGGACAGGGCGATGAAAAACTGTTTTTT. Amino acid sequence: CAISERGQGDEKLFF.

The chain carries TRBV5-1 and TRBJ1-1, with a tentative D call TRBD1 (5 bases). The V and J ends lost 5 bases and 0 bases respectively, with 11 bases between them. Germline loops: CDR1 SGHRS, CDR2 YFSETQ. The CDR3 runs to 14 residues. The CDR3 coding sequence is TGCGCCAGCAGGACAGAGCTGATGAACACTGAAGCTTTCTTT. Its protein product is CASRTELMNTEAFF.

Of note for this clone: Distinct nucleotide sequences in the sample also encode this CDR3. V usage is TRBV7-3 and J usage is TRBJ1-3; 8 bases map to TRBD1. CDR1 and CDR2 (germline): SGHTA, FQGTGA. The length of the CDR3 is 16 residues. The V segment lost 2 bases and the J segment 1 base; nucleotides outside the gene matches: 4. This CDR3 is CASSLGDRGSGNTIYF. In nucleotides, the CDR3 is TGTGCCAGCAGCTTAGGAGACAGGGGATCTGGAAACACCATATATTTT.

This sequence joins TRBV6-5 and TRBJ1-2; 8 bases are a match to TRBD1. V shed 2 bases and J 5 bases; nucleotides not matched to a gene: 4. The CDR3 is 14 residues long. Germline V gene lookup returns CDR1 MNHEY and CDR2 SVGAGI. The CDR3 reads CASSYAGGRYGYTF. CDR3 bases: TGTGCCAGCAGTTACGCAGGGGGCCGGTATGGCTACACCTTC.

The rearrangement joins TRBV3-1 (or the pseudogene TRBV3-2) to TRBJ2-4; 11 bases match TRBD2. V dropped 4 bases and J dropped 0; count of bases not matched to a gene: 11. Germline V gene sequence: CDR1 LGHDT, CDR2 YNNKEL (reference sequence). The CDR3 is 19 amino acids. This chain's CDR3 is CASSRAGTSGSLAKNIQYF. Written as DNA, the CDR3 is TGTGCCAGCAGCCGAGCCGGGACTAGCGGATCACTAGCCAAAAACATTCAGTACTTC.

This clone was counted a single time. The chain recombines TRBV5-1 with TRBJ2-2; 9 bases are shared with TRBD1. The CDR3 loop spans 14 amino acids. The V segment lost 3 bases and the J segment 7 bases; nucleotides outside the gene matches: 4. Germline-derived CDR1 and CDR2 are SGHRS and YFSETQ. The CDR3 sequence: CASSSGQGIGELFF. The CDR3 bases are TGCGCCAGCAGCTCTGGACAGGGGATCGGGGAGCTGTTTTTT. Combining the CDR3 with reference TRBV5-1 and TRBJ2-2 gives the whole variable domain KAGVTQTPRYLIKTRGQQVTLSCSPISGHRSVSWYQQTPGQGLQFLFEYFSETQRNKGNFPGRFSGRQFSNSRSEMNVSTLELGDSALYLCASSSGQGIGELFFGEGSRLTVL.

The chain links TRBV30 to TRBJ2-2; D might be TRBD1 (6 bases). CDR3 length: 15 residues. Germline V lookup: CDR1 GTSNPN, CDR2 SVGIG (reference sequence). V was cut by 5 bases and J by 2 bases, with 15 bases left in between. The CDR3 loop reads CAWGRLQGNTGELFF. In DNA, the CDR3 is TGTGCCTGGGGCCGATTACAGGGAAACACCGGGGAGCTGTTTTTT.

The V gene is TRBV28, the J gene TRBJ2-4; D may be TRBD2 (6 bases). Germline CDR1 and CDR2: MDHEN and SYDVKM. V was shortened by 6 bases and J by 6 bases, with 12 bases between the two germline ends. The CDR3 is made up of 13 amino acids. The CDR3 here is CASSRRGTNIQYF. For the CDR3, the DNA is TGTGCCAGCAGCCGTCGGGGGACAAACATTCAGTACTTC. The whole variable domain, remainder taken from reference TRBV28 and TRBJ2-4, is DVKVTQSSRYLVKRTGEKVFLECVQDMDHENMFWYRQDPGLGLRLIYFSYDVKMKEKGDIPEGYSVSREKKERFSLILESASTNQTSMYLCASSRRGTNIQYFGAGTRLSVL.

The chain is built from TRBV3-1 (or the pseudogene TRBV3-2) and TRBJ1-2; 10 bases are a match to TRBD1. J lost 8 bases, V lost 4 bases, and 10 bases had no gene match. Germline V gene lookup returns CDR1 LGHDT and CDR2 YNNKEL (reference sequence). This CDR3 comprises 15 residues. DNA for the CDR3: TGTGCCAGCAGCCTGGGACAGGGGTTTGCATACGGCTACACCTTC. This translates into CASSLGQGFAYGYTF.

The chain employs TRBV6-5 and TRBJ2-2; D is perhaps TRBD1 (5 bases). CDR1 and CDR2 from the germline V gene are MNHEY and SVGAGI. Trimming took 2 bases from V and 8 from J, leaving 12 bases between them. This CDR3 contains 14 residues. Written as DNA, the CDR3 is TGTGCCAGCAGTTACCAGGGCTGGTCGGGGGAGCTGTTTTTT. This gives the protein CASSYQGWSGELFF.

V usage is TRBV7-6 and J usage is TRBJ1-1; D not resolved. This CDR3 spans 13 amino acids. Between the trimmed V and J ends, which lost 0 bases and 2 bases, there was a span of 4 bases. CDR1 SGHVS and CDR2 FNYEAQ come from the germline V gene. The CDR3 nucleotides are TGTGCCAGCAGCTTAGCTCCAAACACTGAAGCTTTCTTT. This sequence encodes CASSLAPNTEAFF.